The clone carrying this T cell receptor (beta chain) came up a few times. Profiled with immunoSEQ multiplex PCR; TCRdb holds only in-frame clones, not every one. Of approximately 220,000 clones in the sample, about 80% were seen once. This entry comes from a study of blood T cell repertoires in COVID-19. Trimming removed 3 bases at V and 10 bases at J, with 18 bases between. Germline V CDR1 and CDR2: SGHTA, FQGNSA. The CDR3 is made up of 14 amino acids. The source material was peripheral blood. The rearrangement joins TRBV7-2 to TRBJ1-2; D gene uncertain. The TCR originated in a woman between 55 and 75 years old with acute or convalescent COVID-19. CDR3 in DNA: TGTGCCAGCAGCTTGAGTTTTCCTTATGGAGCCTACACCTTC. Translation: CASSLSFPYGAYTF.